This T cell receptor beta chain was observed in a study of Graves' ophthalmopathy and Graves' hyperthyroidism. From RNA, the CDR3 regions of TCR beta chains were amplified and sequenced. HTBI primers served in a first-round RT-PCR, which a second-round multiplex PCR followed. TCRdb reanalysed the multiplex PCR reads using MiXCR and keeps one entry per CDR3 protein. This sample has some 360,000 distinct CDR3 sequences, with about a sixth found just once. The sample holds a few counts of this clonotype. Its antigen remains unknown. Findings and limits, study-wide: With a specificity of roughly 72% and a sensitivity of about 71%, the model predicted ophthalmopathy progression.

The CDR3 totals 14 residues. Germline-derived CDR1 and CDR2 are MNHEY and SMNVEV (reference sequence). With 6 bases removed from V and 6 bases from J, the gap between germline ends came to 15 bases. The source of this sequence is an adult woman with stable Graves' hyperthyroidism. The chain links TRBV27 to TRBJ2-1, with D possibly being TRBD2 (5 bases). Input material: peripheral blood. As DNA, the CDR3 is TGTGCCAGCAGCCCGGGAAAAACCCCCAATGAGCAGTTCTTC. Protein sequence: CASSPGKTPNEQFF.